This T cell receptor (beta chain) was obtained from a study of OX40 agonist ivuxolimab in advanced cancers. Study overall: The dose-escalation group included hepatocellular carcinoma, melanoma, renal cell carcinoma and head and neck cancer.

Produced via immunoSEQ multiplex PCR; TCRdb's table is partial and in-frame only. In the table there are tens of thousands of clones, about 93% of which are singletons. Per germline, CDR1 WSHSY and CDR2 SAAADI. There are 16 residues in the CDR3. The V and J ends lost 2 bases and 2 bases respectively, with 15 bases between them. The specimen was CD4+ or CD8+ T cells sorted from blood, collected in a trial of the OX40 agonist ivuxolimab. The clonotype originates from an adult with an advanced solid tumor such as melanoma, head and neck, liver or kidney cancer. The rearrangement links TRBV10-2 to TRBJ1-1; unclear D gene. For the CDR3, the DNA is TGCGCCAGCAGTGAGCAGTCCCCGGGAGTCAACACTGAAGCTTTCTTT. Protein product: CASSEQSPGVNTEAFF.